This entry describes one T cell receptor (beta chain). This entry comes from a study of blood T cell repertoires in COVID-19. In the study overall: Specimens from acute and convalescent COVID-19 originated in the United States, Italy and Spain. Sample material is recorded as cDNA or gDNA derived from T cells, B-cell-depleted T cells, or PBMCs.

Study processing details: Estimated nucleated cell counts came from reference gene primer amplification. Method: immunoSEQ multiplex PCR; TCRdb's copy keeps in-frame clones and lacks some. V and J calls and clone size are copied from that table; D and trimming were computed from the DNA. The table lists over 200,000 clones, 75% to 85% of them singletons. Germline CDR1 MDHEN, CDR2 SYDVKM. The CDR3 loop spans 20 amino acids. Unmatched junction bases numbered 17, after V lost 3 bases and J lost 0 bases. Sequencing used peripheral blood. This sequence originates from a woman between 25 and 40 years old with COVID-19, enrolled during active disease. The genes are TRBV28 and TRBJ1-5; 7 bases map to TRBD1. Here the CDR3 reads CASSFSGDQGGLYSNQPQHF. The DNA for the CDR3 is TGTGCCAGCAGTTTTTCCGGCGACCAGGGGGGCCTCTATAGCAATCAGCCCCAGCATTTT.